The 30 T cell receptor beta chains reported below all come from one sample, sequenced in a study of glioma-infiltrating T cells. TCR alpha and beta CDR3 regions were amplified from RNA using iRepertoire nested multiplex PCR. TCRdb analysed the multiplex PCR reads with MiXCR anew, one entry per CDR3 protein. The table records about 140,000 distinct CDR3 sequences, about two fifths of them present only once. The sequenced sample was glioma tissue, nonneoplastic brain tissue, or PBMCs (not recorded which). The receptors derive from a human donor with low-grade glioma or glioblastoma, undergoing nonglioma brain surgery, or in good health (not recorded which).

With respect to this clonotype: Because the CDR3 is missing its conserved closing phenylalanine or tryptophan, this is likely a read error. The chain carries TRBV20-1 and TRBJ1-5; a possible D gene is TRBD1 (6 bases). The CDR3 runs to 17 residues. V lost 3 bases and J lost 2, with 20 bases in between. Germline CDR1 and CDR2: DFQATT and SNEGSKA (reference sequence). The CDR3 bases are TGCAGTGCTAGGGAGCCTCGGGTACAGGGAGGCAATCAGCCCCAGCATCTT. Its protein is CSAREPRVQGGNQPQHL.

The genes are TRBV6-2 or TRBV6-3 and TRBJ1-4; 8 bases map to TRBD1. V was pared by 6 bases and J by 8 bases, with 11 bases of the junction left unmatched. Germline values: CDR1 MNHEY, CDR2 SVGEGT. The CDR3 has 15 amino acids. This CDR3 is CASSIQGTGGEKLFF. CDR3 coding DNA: TGTGCCAGCAGCATCCAAGGGACAGGTGGAGAAAAACTGTTTTTT.

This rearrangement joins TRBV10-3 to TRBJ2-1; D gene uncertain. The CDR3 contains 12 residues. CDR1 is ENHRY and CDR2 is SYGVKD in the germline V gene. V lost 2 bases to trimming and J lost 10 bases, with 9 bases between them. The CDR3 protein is CAISEQFKEQFF. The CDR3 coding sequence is TGTGCCATCAGTGAGCAGTTTAAGGAGCAGTTCTTC.

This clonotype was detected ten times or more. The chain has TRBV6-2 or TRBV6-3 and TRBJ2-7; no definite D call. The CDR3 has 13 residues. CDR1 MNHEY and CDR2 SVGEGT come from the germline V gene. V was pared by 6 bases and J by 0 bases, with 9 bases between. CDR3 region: CASRTDTSYEQYF. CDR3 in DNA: TGTGCCAGCAGAACCGACACCTCCTACGAGCAGTACTTC.

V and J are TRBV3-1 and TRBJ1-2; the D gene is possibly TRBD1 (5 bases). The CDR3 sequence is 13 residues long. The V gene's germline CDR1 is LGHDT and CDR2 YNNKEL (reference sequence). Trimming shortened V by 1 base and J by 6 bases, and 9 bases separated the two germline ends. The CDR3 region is CASSQGAGNGYTF. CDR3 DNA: TGTGCCAGCAGCCAAGGTGCAGGGAATGGCTACACCTTC. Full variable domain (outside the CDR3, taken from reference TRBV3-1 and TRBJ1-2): DTAVSQTPKYLVTQMGNDKSIKCEQNLGHDTMYWYKQDSKKFLKIMFSYNNKELIINETVPNRFSPKSPDKAHLNLHINSLELGDSAVYFCASSQGAGNGYTFGSGTRLTVV.

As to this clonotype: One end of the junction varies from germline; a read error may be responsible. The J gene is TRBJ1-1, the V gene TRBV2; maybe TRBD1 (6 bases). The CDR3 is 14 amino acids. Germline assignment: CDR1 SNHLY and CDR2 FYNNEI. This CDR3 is CASIVTGFNTEAFF. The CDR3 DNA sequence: TGTGCCAGCATAGTCACAGGGTTCAACACCGAAGCTTTCTTT.

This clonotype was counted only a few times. The CDR3: CASSLSPSGQETQYF. The DNA of the CDR3 is TGTGCCAGCAGTTTATCGCCCAGCGGGCAAGAGACCCAGTACTTC. This chain links TRBV12-3 or TRBV12-4 with TRBJ2-5, with D maybe TRBD2 (6 bases). V was pared by 2 bases and J by 2 bases, with 12 bases between. The CDR3 has 15 residues.

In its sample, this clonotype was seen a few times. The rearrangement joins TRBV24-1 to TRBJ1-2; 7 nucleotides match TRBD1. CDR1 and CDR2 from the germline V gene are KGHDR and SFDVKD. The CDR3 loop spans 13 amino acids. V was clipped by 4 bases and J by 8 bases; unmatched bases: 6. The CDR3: CATSERTGGGYTF. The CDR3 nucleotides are TGTGCCACCAGTGAGAGGACAGGAGGCGGCTACACCTTC.

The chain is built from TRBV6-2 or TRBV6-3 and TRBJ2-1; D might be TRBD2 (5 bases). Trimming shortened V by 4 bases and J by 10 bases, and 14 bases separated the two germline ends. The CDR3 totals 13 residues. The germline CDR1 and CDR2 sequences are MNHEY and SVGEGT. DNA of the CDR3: TGTGCCAGCAGTTCCTACTTAGAGGGCGAGCAGTTCTTC. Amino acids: CASSSYLEGEQFF.

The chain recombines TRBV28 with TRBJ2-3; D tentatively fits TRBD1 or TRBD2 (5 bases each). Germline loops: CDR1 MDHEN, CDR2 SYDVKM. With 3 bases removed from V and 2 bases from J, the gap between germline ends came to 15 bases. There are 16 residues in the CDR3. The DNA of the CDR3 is TGTGCCAGCAGTTTTCCCTCCGGGGCCCCCACAGATACGCAGTATTTT. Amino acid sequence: CASSFPSGAPTDTQYF.

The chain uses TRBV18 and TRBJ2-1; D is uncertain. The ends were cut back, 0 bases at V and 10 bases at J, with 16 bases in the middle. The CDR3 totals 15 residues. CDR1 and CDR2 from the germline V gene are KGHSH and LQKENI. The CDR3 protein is CASSPPGFQLSEQFF. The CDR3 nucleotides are TGTGCCAGCTCACCACCTGGTTTTCAACTTTCCGAGCAGTTCTTC.

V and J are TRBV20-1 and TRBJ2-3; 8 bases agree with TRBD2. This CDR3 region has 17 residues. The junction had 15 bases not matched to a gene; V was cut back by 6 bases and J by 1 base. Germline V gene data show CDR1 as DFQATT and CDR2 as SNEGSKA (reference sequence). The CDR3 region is CSATGTRGSGGTDTQYF. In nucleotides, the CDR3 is TGCAGTGCAACCGGGACTAGAGGGAGCGGTGGCACAGATACGCAGTATTTT.

The DNA of the CDR3 is TGTGCCAGCAGCAGTACTAGCGGGAGTAGGTACGAGCAGTACTTC. Its translation is CASSSTSGSRYEQYF. The chain recombines TRBV28 with TRBJ2-7, with 11 nucleotides matching TRBD2. Per the germline V gene, CDR1 is MDHEN and CDR2 is SYDVKM. With 6 bases clipped from V and 4 bases from J, the junction kept 8 bases outside the gene matches. The CDR3 is 15 amino acids.

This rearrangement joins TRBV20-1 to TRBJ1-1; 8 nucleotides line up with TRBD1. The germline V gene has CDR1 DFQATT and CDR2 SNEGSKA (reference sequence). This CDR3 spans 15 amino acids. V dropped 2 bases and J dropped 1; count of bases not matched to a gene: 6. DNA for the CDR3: TGCAGTGCTAGATACAGCAGGGGGCCGAACACTGAAGCTTTCTTT. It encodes CSARYSRGPNTEAFF.

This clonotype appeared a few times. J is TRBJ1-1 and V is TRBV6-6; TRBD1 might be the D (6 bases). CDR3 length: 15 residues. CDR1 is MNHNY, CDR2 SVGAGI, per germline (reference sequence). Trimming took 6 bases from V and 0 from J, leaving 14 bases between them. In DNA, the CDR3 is TGTGCCAGCAGACCTCCCGGGACACTGAACACTGAAGCTTTCTTT. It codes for CASRPPGTLNTEAFF.

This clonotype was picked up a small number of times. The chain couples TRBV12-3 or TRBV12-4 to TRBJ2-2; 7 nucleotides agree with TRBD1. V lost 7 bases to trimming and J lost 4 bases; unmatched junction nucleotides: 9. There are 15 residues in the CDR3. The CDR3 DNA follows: TGTGCCAGCACCGAGGAACAGGGGATCACCGGGGAGCTGTTTTTT. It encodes CASTEEQGITGELFF.

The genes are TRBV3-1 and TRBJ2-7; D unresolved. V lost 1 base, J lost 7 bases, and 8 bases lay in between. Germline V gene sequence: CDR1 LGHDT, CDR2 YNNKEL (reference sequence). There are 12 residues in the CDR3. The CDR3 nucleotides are TGTGCCAGCAGCCAAGCGTGGAATGAGCAGTACTTC. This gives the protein CASSQAWNEQYF.

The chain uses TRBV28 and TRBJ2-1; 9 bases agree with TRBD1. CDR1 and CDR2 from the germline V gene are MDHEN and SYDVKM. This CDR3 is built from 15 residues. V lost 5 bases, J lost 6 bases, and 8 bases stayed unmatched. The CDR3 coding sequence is TGTGCCAGCAGTCCCGGGACAGGGCCCTTCAATGAGCAGTTCTTC. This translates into CASSPGTGPFNEQFF.

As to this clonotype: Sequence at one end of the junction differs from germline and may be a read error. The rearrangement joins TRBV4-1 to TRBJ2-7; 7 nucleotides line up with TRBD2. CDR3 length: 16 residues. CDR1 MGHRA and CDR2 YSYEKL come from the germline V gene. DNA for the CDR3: TGCGCCAGCAGCCAAGGTGCAGCGGGGAGCTCCCACGAGCAGTACTTC. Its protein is CASSQGAAGSSHEQYF.

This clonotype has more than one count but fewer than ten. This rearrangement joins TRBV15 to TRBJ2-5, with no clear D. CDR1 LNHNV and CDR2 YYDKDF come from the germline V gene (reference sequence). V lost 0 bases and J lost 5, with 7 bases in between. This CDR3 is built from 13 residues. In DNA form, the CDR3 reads TGTGCCACCAGCAGAGAGGGAACGGAGACCCAGTACTTC. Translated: CATSREGTETQYF.

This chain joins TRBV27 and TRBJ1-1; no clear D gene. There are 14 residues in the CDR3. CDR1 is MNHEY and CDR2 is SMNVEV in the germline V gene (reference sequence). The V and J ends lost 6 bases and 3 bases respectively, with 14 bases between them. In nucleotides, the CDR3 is TGTGCCAGCAGCCAAAGGACGGGGTACACTGAAGCTTTCTTT. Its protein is CASSQRTGYTEAFF.

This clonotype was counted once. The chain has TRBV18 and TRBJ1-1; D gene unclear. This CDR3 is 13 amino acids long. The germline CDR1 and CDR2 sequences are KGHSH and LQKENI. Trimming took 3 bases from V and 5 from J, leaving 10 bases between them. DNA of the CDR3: TGTGCCAGCTCACCCGAGCGGGCTACTGAAGCTTTCTTT. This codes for CASSPERATEAFF. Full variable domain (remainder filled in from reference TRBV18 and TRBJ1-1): NAGVMQNPRHLVRRRGQEARLRCSPMKGHSHVYWYRQLPEEGLKFMVYLQKENIIDESGMPKERFSAEFPKEGPSILRIQQVVRGDSAAYFCASSPERATEAFFGQGTRLTVV.

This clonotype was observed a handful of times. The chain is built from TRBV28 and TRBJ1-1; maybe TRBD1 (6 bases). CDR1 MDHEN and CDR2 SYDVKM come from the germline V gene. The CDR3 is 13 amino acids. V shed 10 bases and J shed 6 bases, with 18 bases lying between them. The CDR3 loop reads CATSRGGPPEAFF. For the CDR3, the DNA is TGTGCCACATCCCGGGGGGGCCCTCCTGAAGCTTTCTTT.

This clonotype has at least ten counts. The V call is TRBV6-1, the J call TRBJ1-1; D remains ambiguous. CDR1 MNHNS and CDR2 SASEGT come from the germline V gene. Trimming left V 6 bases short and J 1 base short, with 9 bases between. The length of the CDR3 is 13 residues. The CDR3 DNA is TGTGCCAGCAGCCTAACTACGAACACTGAAGCTTTCTTT. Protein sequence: CASSLTTNTEAFF.

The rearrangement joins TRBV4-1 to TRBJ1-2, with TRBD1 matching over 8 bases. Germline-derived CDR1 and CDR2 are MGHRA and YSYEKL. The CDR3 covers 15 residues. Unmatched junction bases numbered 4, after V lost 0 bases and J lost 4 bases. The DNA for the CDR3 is TGCGCCAGCAGCCAAGATTTTACAGGGGGCTATGGCTACACCTTC. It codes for CASSQDFTGGYGYTF.

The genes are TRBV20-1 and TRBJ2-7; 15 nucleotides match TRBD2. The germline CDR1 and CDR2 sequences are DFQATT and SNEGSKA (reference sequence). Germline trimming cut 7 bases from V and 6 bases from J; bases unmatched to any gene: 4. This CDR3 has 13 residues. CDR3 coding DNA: TGCAGTGTCCCGGGACTAGCGGGAGGCGAGCAGTACTTC. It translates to CSVPGLAGGEQYF.

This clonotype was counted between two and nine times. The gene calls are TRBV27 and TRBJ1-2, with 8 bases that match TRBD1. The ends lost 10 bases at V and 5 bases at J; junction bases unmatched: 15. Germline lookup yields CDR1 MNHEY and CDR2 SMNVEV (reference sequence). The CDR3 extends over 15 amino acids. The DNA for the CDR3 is TGTGCCACCCGAAGGCAGGGGGCATGGGAGTATGGCTACACCTTC. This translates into CATRRQGAWEYGYTF.

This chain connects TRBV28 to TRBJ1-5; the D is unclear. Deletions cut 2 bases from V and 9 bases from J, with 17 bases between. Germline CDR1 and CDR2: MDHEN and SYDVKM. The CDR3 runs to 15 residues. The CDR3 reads CASSLRQRRRLPQHF. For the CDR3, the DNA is TGTGCCAGCAGTTTAAGGCAGCGAAGACGTTTGCCCCAGCATTTT.

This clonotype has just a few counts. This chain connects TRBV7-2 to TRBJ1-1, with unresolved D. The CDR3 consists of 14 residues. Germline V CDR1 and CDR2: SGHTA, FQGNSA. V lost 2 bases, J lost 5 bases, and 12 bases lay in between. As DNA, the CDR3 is TGTGCCAGCAGCTTAAATCTCTTGAGTACTGAAGCTTTCTTT. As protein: CASSLNLLSTEAFF.

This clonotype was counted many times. This CDR3 is CSAQPTGDTQYF. CDR3 DNA: TGCAGTGCCCAGCCTACAGGAGATACGCAGTATTTT. This chain uses TRBV20-1 with TRBJ2-3, with D perhaps matching TRBD1 (5 bases). The CDR3 runs 12 residues. V was shortened by 6 bases and J by 5 bases, with 12 bases between the two germline ends. Germline V gives CDR1 DFQATT, CDR2 SNEGSKA (reference sequence).